This is a list of T cell receptor beta chains from one sample in a study of naive and memory T cell subsets. TCRdb redid the calling of the 5' RACE reads with MiXCR, one entry per CDR3 protein. The profile shows around 56,000 distinct CDR3 sequences, over 6% of them singletons. All receptors derive from a female donor in good health. Both conserved end residues are part of each CDR3. A D gene is named only where the DNA matches it firmly. The size field is filled for only some rows; it gives once, few, many or a size class.

j_call clone_size d_call v_call cdr3_nt cdr3_aa
TRBJ2-7 many - TRBV7-2 TGTGCCAGCAGCTTAGCCGTGGAGGCCCCATTCTTC CASSLAVEAPFF
TRBJ1-4 many TRBD1 TRBV7-9 TGTGCCAGCAGCTTAATGGGGACAGGGGACGAAAAACTGTTTTTT CASSLMGTGDEKLFF
TRBJ2-5 many - TRBV6-4 TGTGCCAGCAGTGACGGGTCGGGGGGCCGAGAGACCCAGTACTTC CASSDGSGGRETQYF
TRBJ2-1 many - TRBV2 TGTGCCAGCAGTGTCCCGGAGGAACATGAGCAGTTCTTC CASSVPEEHEQFF
TRBJ1-1 many - TRBV5-1 TGCGCCAGCAGATCAGGGGTGAACACTGAAGCTTTCTTT CASRSGVNTEAFF
TRBJ2-5 few TRBD2 TRBV7-2 TGTGCCAGCAGCTTGCGACTAGCGGGGGGGCAAGAGACCCAGTACTTC CASSLRLAGGQETQYF
TRBJ2-3 - - TRBV27 TGTGCCAGCAGTTTACGGGGGCGCCCGGATACGCAGTATTTT CASSLRGRPDTQYF
TRBJ2-7 - - TRBV19 TGTGCCAGTAGTGCCGACACGTCCTACGAGCAGTACTTC CASSADTSYEQYF
TRBJ2-3 few TRBD1 TRBV20-1 TGCAGTGCTAGGGCAGGGGGAAGAGACGGCCGCACAGATACGCAGTATTTT CSARAGGRDGRTDTQYF
TRBJ1-2 - TRBD1 TRBV10-3 TGTGCCATCAGCCTATTTTTTGACAGGGGGACAGACTATGGCTACACCTTC CAISLFFDRGTDYGYTF
TRBJ2-3 - TRBD2 TRBV7-2 TGTGCCAGCAGCGGGTTACCCAGCGGGGGGATCGTGGATACGCAGTATTTT CASSGLPSGGIVDTQYF
TRBJ2-7 - - TRBV9 TGTGCCAGCAGCGTAGGGGGTATTTACGAGCAGTACTTC CASSVGGIYEQYF
TRBJ2-2 few - TRBV15 TGTGCCACCAGCAGAGATTCAGGCAGGGACACCGGGGAGCTGTTTTTT CATSRDSGRDTGELFF
TRBJ1-5 many TRBD1 TRBV12-3/TRBV12-4 TGTGCCAGCCTTGAGGGGGCGGGGGGCAATCAGCCCCAGCATTTT CASLEGAGGNQPQHF
TRBJ2-7 - - TRBV7-3 TGTGCCAGCAGCTTAACGGGACAACACTACGAGCAGTACTTC CASSLTGQHYEQYF
TRBJ2-3 few - TRBV12-3/TRBV12-4 TGTGCCAGCAGGACCGGGACACTCAGCACAGATACGCAGTATTTT CASRTGTLSTDTQYF
TRBJ2-2 few TRBD1 TRBV4-3 TGCGCCAGCAGCCAAGTGGGAGGGACAGGGGGCAGTGAGGACACCGGGGAGCTGTTTTTT CASSQVGGTGGSEDTGELFF
TRBJ2-4 few - TRBV29-1 TGCAGCGTTGAAGGGCCAGACAAAAACATTCAGTACTTC CSVEGPDKNIQYF